This record concerns one TCR beta chain sequence. In this sample, this clonotype turned up a few times. What this receptor recognizes is not known. It has no much larger one-base neighbor in the sample; base qualities were not kept. This specimen comes from a study of T-cell reconstitution after alpha-beta-depleted transplantation in children (dated by TCRdb to the mid-2010s). As for the study more broadly: T-cell immune reconstitution after TCRalphabeta/CD19-depleted allogeneic hematopoietic cell transplantation in children was quantitatively tracked in the study by means of TCR repertoire profiling.

Overall results and qualifications from the work: In some patients, the high TCRbeta diversity seen at day 60 was put down to recipient T cells and intrathymic progenitors that had survived conditioning. About two months after transplant, the apparently early recovery of alphabetaT-cell counts reportedly depended on just several hundred clones that had expanded rapidly and came from non-depleted graft cells. The frequencies of hyperexpanded clones fell over the following months, and after one year, T-cell counts and TCRbeta diversity were mostly attributed to newly produced T cells.

The treatment or condition label for this specimen denotes: allogeneic hematopoietic cell transplantation with graft depleted of TCRalphabeta T cells and CD19 B cells. The children who served as transplant recipients had been given grafts of TCRalphabeta/CD19-depleted allogeneic hematopoietic cells. V loses 2 bases, J loses 4 bases, and the germline ends lie 14 bases apart. The CDR3 sequence holds 15 residues, the cysteine and phenylalanine included. Left in the record is the CDR3 DNA by itself, 45 bases read in frame from the first base. The library came from PCR. Sequenced using an Illumina HiSeq 2500. Molecular barcoding was employed in the preparation of TCR libraries, with unique molecular identifiers being used to normalize TCRbeta repertoire quantification. TCRdb reprocessing: public reads trimmed at Q25 with fastp, clones called with MiXCR, in-frame beta chains kept. Rows are combined by CDR3 protein, so each entry shows the most common genes and DNA. This sample comprises around 500,000 distinct CDR3 sequences, roughly 23% of them detected only once. Over 12% of the sample comes from the top ten.

The sequences come from PBMCs, mostly from graft donor cells, collected 360 days after TCRalphabeta/CD19-depleted stem cell transplant. The sequence derives from a boy under two years old who had a stem cell transplant for acute myeloid leukemia, so the T cells may come from the graft donor. This sequence uses TRBV12-3 or TRBV12-4 and TRBJ2-5; the D gene is tentatively TRBD1 or TRBD2, each matching 5 bases. The DNA reads as follows: TGTGCCAGCAGTTTACCGGGACGGACTGTAGAGACCCAGTACTTC. The encoded protein is CASSLPGRTVETQYF.